This T cell receptor (beta chain) was documented in a study of breast tumors, draining lymph nodes, adjacent tissues. TCRdb re-derived calls from the multiplex PCR reads in MiXCR, one entry per CDR3 protein. The sample carries about 130,000 distinct CDR3 sequences, 20% recorded once. This clonotype was seen many times. This CDR3 has 15 amino acids. CDR1 DFQATT and CDR2 SNEGSKA come from the germline V gene (reference sequence). V gave up 5 bases and J gave up 2 bases; unmatched junction bases: 3. Samples came from axillary lymph nodes draining the breast cancer. The sequence derives from a female donor with breast cancer. Some clones in this sample may be carry-over from other donors' samples. The chain links TRBV20-1 to TRBJ2-3, with 14 bases lining up with TRBD2. The specimen was axillary lymph node tissue. CDR3 sequence: CSAETSGGATDTQYF. The CDR3 DNA sequence: TGCAGTGCTGAGACTAGCGGGGGGGCCACAGATACGCAGTATTTT.